This T cell receptor (beta chain) was obtained from a study of blood T cells in healthy people across ages (dated by TCRdb to 2013 to 2016). Study-level background: Template switching captured roughly one uniquely barcoded TCR beta cDNA molecule per two T cells in model experiments. The study measured age-related changes in TCR beta repertoire diversity using deep sequencing normalized with unique cDNA molecular identifiers. Four age groups were formed from the donors: young (average approximately 16 years), middle-aged (around 39), aged (about 62) and long-lived (less than 85). To avoid experimental bias, donors of different ages were spread randomly across the sequencing lanes. Two additional independent replicas of 1 million unique cDNA reads from the same blood draw were analyzed for two donors (one aged 18 to 29 and one aged 80 or older). The study at large found these results: Estimates of total diversity based on one million sequenced T cells were considered lower bounds and underestimates. The CMV infection status of donors was not known, potentially confounding age-related changes in expanded clonotypes. Since profiling was done on bulk unsorted PBMCs, naive and antigen-experienced compartments could not be conclusively compared. Compared with the aged group, more naive CD4+ T cells, fewer expanded clones and increased TCR diversity were shown by the long-lived group, suggesting age selection. Observed TCR beta diversity per million T cells fell roughly linearly with age, and a significant reduction was already apparent by age roughly 40. A strong correlation was found between observed TCR beta diversity and the percentage of naive T cells measured by flow cytometry.

Libraries came from 5' RACE. Sequencing was performed on an Illumina HiSeq 2500. A second PCR of roughly 6 to 11 cycles was run with a J-beta primer mix and a sample-barcoded 5' primer. Each TCR beta cDNA molecule received a unique molecular identifier from a template-switch 5' adaptor carrying 12 random nucleotides. Each sample yielded at least 2.5 million CDR3-containing paired-end reads. The Mint cDNA synthesis kit, primed by a TRBC-specific oligonucleotide, was used to synthesize first-strand cDNA from all RNA. All cDNA was treated with uracil-DNA glycosylase and then went through a first 18-cycle PCR with the universal primers M1SS and BC2_uni_R. In the paper's pipeline: For normalization, 1 million high-quality reads, each with a distinct molecular identifier, were randomly selected from each sample. Instead of being binned into consensus sequences, reads that shared molecular identifiers were thrown out. MiTCR, set to a Q25 quality threshold and the strictest error-elimination algorithm, was used for CDR3 identification, clonotype clustering and error correction. Lower-bound total TCR beta diversity was estimated with a nonparametric unseen species model using Euler transformation. In TCRdb, the public reads were trimmed at Q25 with fastp and aligned with MiXCR, with productive beta chains retained. All rows with the same CDR3 protein become a single entry with the most common DNA and genes. TCRdb's processing, not the authors', yielded these V and J calls. The sample yields about 1.6 million distinct CDR3 sequences; almost 35% were counted once. Approximately 10% of the sample goes to the ten largest clones.

The roughly 39 donors, aged roughly 6 to 95 years, were systemically healthy Caucasian individuals from Russia. Each donor gave about 9.2 milliliters of peripheral blood, drawn into EDTA-treated Vacutainer tubes. Ficoll-Paque density-gradient centrifugation was used to isolate PBMCs, with at least 6.5 million per sample. Trizol reagent was used to extract total RNA from the PBMCs, yielding at least 6 micrograms per sample. For every donor, flow cytometry on a PBMC aliquot measured the percentage of naive CD45RAhigh/CD27high T cells. This clonotype was detected many times. Its antigen remains undetermined. Mismatch with germline at one junction end may stem from a read error. The receptor was derived from a woman aged 25-40 years in good health. The specimen sequenced was blood.

The CDR3 in this case is CASSQTGVAYEQYF. The DNA is TGCGCCAGCAGCCAAACAGGGGTTGCCTACGAGCAGTACTTC. The chain couples TRBV13 to TRBJ2-7, with 7 bases matching TRBD1. CDR3 length: 14 amino acids, cysteine to phenylalanine. Of all the DNA, just the CDR3 is kept, 42 bases in frame from base 1. The CDR1 and CDR2 encoded by the germline V gene (reference sequence) are PRHDT and FYEKMQ.